These 16 T cell receptor beta chains originate from one sample sequenced in a study of T cell responses to AZD1222 COVID-19 vaccine. Assay: immunoSEQ multiplex PCR; the TCRdb copy retains only in-frame clones and omits some. The table has 80,000 to 90,000 clones, roughly nine tenths seen once. Sequenced material: peripheral blood, taken on day 0 of AZD1222 vaccination. All receptors derive from an adult in good health.

As DNA, the CDR3 is TGCGCCAGCAGCTTTGAGGGAGAGACCCAGTACTTC. Encoded protein: CASSFEGETQYF. The rearrangement links TRBV5-1 to TRBJ2-5; D may be TRBD2 (5 bases). V lost 2 bases and J lost 4, with 6 bases in between. The CDR3 loop spans 12 amino acids. CDR1 SGHRS and CDR2 YFSETQ come from the germline V gene.

This rearrangement joins TRBV5-6 to TRBJ1-4; D is ambiguous. The CDR3 extends over 14 amino acids. V was trimmed by 1 base and J by 0 bases, leaving 4 bases between them. The germline gives CDR1 SGHDT, CDR2 YYEEEE. In DNA, the CDR3 is TGTGCCAGCAGCTTGACAACAACTAATGAAAAACTGTTTTTT. Residues: CASSLTTTNEKLFF.

The rearrangement uses TRBV7-9 and TRBJ2-3; 8 nucleotides agree with TRBD2. The CDR3 covers 14 residues. V gave up 11 bases and J gave up 2 bases; unmatched junction bases: 9. CDR1 and CDR2 from the germline V gene are SEHNR and FQNEAQ (reference sequence). The CDR3 loop reads CAYRGGDPTDTQYF. The DNA of the CDR3 is TGTGCCTATCGGGGGGGGGATCCCACAGATACGCAGTATTTT.

The V gene is TRBV7-3, the J gene TRBJ2-3, with D possibly TRBD2 on 5 matching bases. CDR3 length: 15 residues. V was cut by 1 base and J by 5 bases, with 13 bases left in between. Looked up from germline, CDR1 is SGHTA and CDR2 is FQGTGA. The CDR3 sequence: CASSLNSGGKDTQYF. CDR3 coding DNA: TGTGCCAGCAGCTTAAATTCTGGAGGTAAAGATACGCAGTATTTT.

The V and J genes are TRBV7-9 and TRBJ2-3; D is possibly TRBD2 (5 bases). CDR3 size: 14 residues. The V gene lost 1 base and the J gene lost 3 bases, with 8 bases spanning the gap. Germline V lookup: CDR1 SEHNR, CDR2 FQNEAQ (reference sequence). The CDR3 DNA is TGTGCCAGCAGCTTAGGGGAGCAAACAGATACGCAGTATTTT. It yields the protein CASSLGEQTDTQYF.

There are a few counts of this clone. The rearrangement joins TRBV28 to TRBJ1-1; possible D gene TRBD1, 5 bases. The CDR3 covers 14 residues. Looked up from germline, CDR1 is MDHEN and CDR2 is SYDVKM. V shed 9 bases and J shed 4 bases, with 18 bases lying between them. CDR3 nucleotide sequence: TGTGCCAGTGGACTGGGCAGGGCTGGCACTGAAGCTTTCTTT. Its protein is CASGLGRAGTEAFF.

The chain's CDR3 is CASRAGEPNSPLHF. The CDR3 nucleotides read TGTGCCAGCAGGGCGGGAGAACCCAATTCACCCCTCCACTTT. The chain has TRBV27 and TRBJ1-6; D unclear. The CDR3 contains 14 residues. Trimming left V 6 bases short and J 7 bases short, with 13 bases between. The germline CDR1 and CDR2 sequences are MNHEY and SMNVEV (reference sequence).

The sample holds one count of this clone. The V gene is TRBV15, the J gene TRBJ1-1; D is perhaps TRBD1 (5 bases). V was cut by 0 bases and J by 7 bases, with 12 bases left in between. This CDR3 has 14 amino acids. Germline V gene data show CDR1 as LNHNV and CDR2 as YYDKDF (reference sequence). CDR3 amino acids: CATSRDRAGNEAFF. CDR3 nucleotides: TGTGCCACCAGCAGAGATAGGGCAGGGAATGAAGCTTTCTTT.

The chain joins TRBV30 to TRBJ2-3, with 10 bases aligning to TRBD2. Germline CDR1 and CDR2: GTSNPN and SVGIG (reference sequence). CDR3 size: 15 residues. V shed 2 bases, J shed 4 bases, and the junction held 6 bases outside the gene matches. The CDR3 here is CAWSPSSGSPDTQYF. The CDR3 DNA sequence: TGTGCCTGGAGTCCTTCTAGCGGGAGCCCAGATACGCAGTATTTT.

This chain connects TRBV9 to TRBJ2-7; the D gene is possibly TRBD2 (5 bases). Germline values: CDR1 SGDLS, CDR2 YYNGEE. With 1 base removed from V and 3 bases from J, the gap between germline ends came to 11 bases. The CDR3 consists of 14 residues. In nucleotides, the CDR3 is TGTGCCAGCAGCGTATGGAGGTACTACTACGAGCAGTACTTC. Encoded protein: CASSVWRYYYEQYF.

The rearrangement uses TRBV13 and TRBJ1-1; D unclear. Germline CDR1 PRHDT, CDR2 FYEKMQ (reference sequence). Trimming pared 7 bases from V and 3 bases from J, leaving 9 bases between. This CDR3 region has 12 residues. CDR3 coding DNA: TGTGCCAGCAATCTCCGGGACACTGAAGCTTTCTTT. Its translation: CASNLRDTEAFF.

The table lists this clone with a few counts. This rearrangement joins TRBV5-1 to TRBJ1-5; D may be TRBD1 (5 bases). The CDR3 contains 15 residues. Trimming cost V 4 bases and J 6 bases, with 17 bases left between them. Per the germline V gene, CDR1 is SGHRS and CDR2 is YFSETQ. CDR3 in DNA: TGCGCCAGCAGCCCGAGTGGAACCGGGGGTCAGCCCCAGCATTTT. Translated: CASSPSGTGGQPQHF.

The J gene is TRBJ1-3, the V gene TRBV2; TRBD1 might be the D (5 bases). Germline-derived CDR1 and CDR2 are SNHLY and FYNNEI. The CDR3 has 15 amino acids. Trimming pared 6 bases from V and 1 base from J, leaving 13 bases between. CDR3 nucleotide sequence: TGTGCCAGCAGGTACGGGGCAGGATCTGGAAACACCATATATTTT. Residues: CASRYGAGSGNTIYF. Supplemented by reference TRBV2 and TRBJ1-3, the full variable domain reads EPEVTQTPSHQVTQMGQEVILRCVPISNHLYFYWYRQILGQKVEFLVSFYNNEISEKSEIFDDQFSVERPDGSNFTLKIRSTKLEDSAMYFCASRYGAGSGNTIYFGEGSWLTVV.

The chain joins TRBV3-1 (or the pseudogene TRBV3-2) to TRBJ2-5, with 10 nucleotides matching TRBD1. With V trimmed by 4 bases and J by 5 bases, 7 bases remained unmatched. CDR3 length equals 15 residues. Per the germline V gene, CDR1 is LGHDT and CDR2 is YNNKEL (reference sequence). The CDR3 DNA reads TGTGCCAGCAGCCTGACCGGGACAGGGGTTGAGACCCAGTACTTC. It codes for CASSLTGTGVETQYF.

This chain connects TRBV7-3 to TRBJ2-1, with 9 bases fitting TRBD2. Germline assignment: CDR1 SGHTA and CDR2 FQGTGA. The ends lost 5 bases at V and 7 bases at J; junction bases unmatched: 18. There are 18 residues in the CDR3. CDR3 sequence (DNA): TGTGCCAGCAGCCCCCGAGGGGTAGCGGGAGAGGGTTATAATGAGCAGTTCTTC. Encoded protein: CASSPRGVAGEGYNEQFF.

This clone was recorded only once. The chain has TRBV15 and TRBJ1-5, with D unresolved. V was trimmed by 5 bases and J by 6 bases, leaving 8 bases between them. The CDR3 is 12 residues long. Germline-derived CDR1 and CDR2 are LNHNV and YYDKDF (reference sequence). The CDR3 reads CATSARGQPQHF. In nucleotides, the CDR3 is TGTGCCACCAGCGCACGAGGTCAGCCCCAGCATTTT. The whole variable domain, remainder taken from reference TRBV15 and TRBJ1-5, is DAMVIQNPRYQVTQFGKPVTLSCSQTLNHNVMYWYQQKSSQAPKLLFHYYDKDFNNEADTPDNFQSRRPNTSFCFLDIRSPGLGDTAMYLCATSARGQPQHFGDGTRLSIL.